The 5 T cell receptor beta chains reported below all come from one sample, sequenced in a study of cytomegalovirus exposure and HLA in healthy donors. The PCR contained 60 Vbeta and 13 Jbeta primers. The repertoire was sequenced with immunoSEQ multiplex PCR; TCRdb's copy has only in-frame clones and lacks some. The table records hundreds of thousands of clones, about two thirds of them present only once. The sample comprised PBMCs. The source of these receptors is a man between 35 and 55 years old in good health and CMV-seropositive.

The rearrangement uses TRBV4-1 and TRBJ1-2; TRBD1 aligns across 8 bases. The CDR3 spans 14 residues. The germline V gene encodes CDR1 MGHRA and CDR2 YSYEKL. The V and J ends lost 4 bases and 8 bases, in that order; junction bases with no gene match: 9. The CDR3 protein is CASSPSGQGSGYTF. The CDR3 nucleotides are TGCGCCAGCAGCCCCTCAGGACAGGGCTCCGGCTACACCTTC.

The CDR3: CASSPRPGTSGGTTDTQYF. CDR3 DNA sequence: TGTGCCAGCAGCCCCCGTCCCGGGACTAGCGGGGGTACCACAGATACGCAGTATTTT. This sequence joins TRBV13 and TRBJ2-3; 14 positions match TRBD2. From germline, CDR1 is PRHDT and CDR2 FYEKMQ (reference sequence). J lost 2 bases, V lost 5 bases, and 12 bases had no gene match. The CDR3 has 19 residues.

This clone showed up just a few times. The same CDR3 is also encoded by other DNA sequences in this sample. The rearrangement joins TRBV5-1 to TRBJ2-7; TRBD1 might be the D (6 bases). The germline gives CDR1 SGHRS, CDR2 YFSETQ. The CDR3 length is 13 residues. Trimming cost V 2 bases and J 1 base, with 7 bases left between them. The CDR3 here is CASSLDRSYEQYF. The CDR3 DNA follows: TGCGCCAGCAGCTTAGACAGGTCCTACGAGCAGTACTTC.

The V and J genes are TRBV27 and TRBJ1-6; the D gene is possibly TRBD1 (5 bases). The CDR3 sequence is 14 residues long. V was trimmed by 6 bases and J by 7 bases, leaving 13 bases between them. Germline CDR1 MNHEY, CDR2 SMNVEV (reference sequence). CDR3 residues: CASSLGGINSPLHF. DNA of the CDR3: TGTGCCAGCAGCCTGGGGGGGATCAATTCACCCCTCCACTTT.

CDR3 bases: TGCGCCAGCAGCCGCGAGTCCTACAATGAGCAGTTCTTC. Translating gives CASSRESYNEQFF. The chain is built from TRBV4-3 and TRBJ2-1, with D uncertain. CDR1 is LGHNA, CDR2 YSLEER, per germline. The V gene lost 4 bases and the J gene lost 1 base, with 5 bases spanning the gap. The length of the CDR3 is 13 residues.